The sequence of this T cell receptor (beta chain) was determined in a study of shared clonotypes between healthy human individuals. Per germline, CDR1 MNHEY and CDR2 SVGAGI. Germline trimming cut 5 bases from V and 2 bases from J; bases unmatched to any gene: 3. The CDR3 runs to 13 residues. General study findings and limits: The study found 4.5% to 5% of naive CD4 clonotypes shared across four donors.

Per sorted-subset replicate PCR, input was around 220 ng DNA, representing roughly 30,000 T cell genomes. Clones were read by immunoSEQ multiplex PCR, and TCRdb kept only the in-frame ones, dropping some. The sample shows some 1 million clones, under 80% of them seen only once. With respect to this clone: What it binds is not known.

Input material: memory CD4+ T cells sorted from blood. Subset denoted: CD45RA-negative fraction. This chain joins TRBV6-5 and TRBJ2-7, with 7 bases fitting TRBD2. This sequence was found in a man younger than 35 in good health. Here the CDR3 DNA reads TGTGCCAGCAGTCTGGCGGGGGCCTACGAGCAGTACTTC. Translation gives CASSLAGAYEQYF.